This T cell receptor beta chain was documented in a study of OX40 agonist ivuxolimab in advanced cancers. Describing the broader study: Ivuxolimab, which targeted the costimulatory receptor OX40 (CD134), was an agonistic, fully human IgG2 monoclonal antibody. Intravenous ivuxolimab was administered to patients every 2 weeks at six dose levels: 0.01, 0.1, 0.3, 1.5, 3 and 10 mg/kg. Of the 52 patients in dose escalation, 19 had hepatocellular carcinoma, some 15 had melanoma, 9 had renal cell carcinoma and 9 had head and neck cancer. In the dose-escalation cohort, roughly 82% of patients were male, and the mean age was 60 years with a range of roughly 23 to 90. Prior anti-PD-1, anti-PD-L1 or anti-CTLA-4 therapy was permitted, and checkpoint inhibitors had been received by 40% to 50% of dose-escalation patients. Three dose-escalation patients achieved partial responses, one with hepatocellular carcinoma and two with cutaneous melanoma. Peripheral TCRbeta sequencing aimed to test whether ivuxolimab altered TCR sequence diversity and caused clonal T-cell expansion. The paper covers the monotherapy dose-escalation part of the phase I ivuxolimab trial, which included N of about 50 patients.

Genomic DNA was extracted from sorted cells for sequencing of the TCRbeta CDR3 region. The immunoSEQ Assay was used for sequencing of TCRbeta CDR3 regions. TCRdb's version of the immuneACCESS table is confined to in-frame rearrangements and falls short of the full clone set. An unresolved V gene accounts for under half of the shortfall where checked; the remainder is of unknown origin. A total of some 78,000 clones appear in this sample, almost 95% of them only once. Around 2.8% of the sample is in the top ten clones. The junction shows trimming of 4 bases on V and 3 bases on J, plus 16 bases between the germline ends. The cysteine opens and the phenylalanine closes a CDR3 of 15 amino acids. The sequence is cut down to CDR3 DNA, 45 bases in frame from base 1. From the germline V gene, CDR1 is MGHRA and CDR2 is YSYEKL. Note on this clone: Its antigen has not been determined. Per-base quality was not reported, and no clone a single base away is much larger than it.

What the research found in general, with its limitations: At doses of 0.1 to 3.0 mg/kg, clonal expansion of both CD4+ and CD8+ blood T cells was observed from baseline to week 6. In the 0.1-3.0 mg/kg groups, partial responders were among the patients with the lowest normalized peripheral clonal expansion, particularly in CD8+ T cells. The antigen specificity of the peripheral T cells that underwent clonal expansion was not determined. After ivuxolimab, CD8+ T cells had more expanded clones than CD4+ T cells on average. Low levels of normalized T-cell clonal expansion were also seen in some patients who did not respond.

The trial excluded patients who had a history of autoimmune disease or who were on systemic immunosuppression. Peripheral blood for TCR sequencing was collected from all dose cohorts at baseline, on cycle 4 day 1, and on cycle 7 day 1. The samples were drawn from a first-in-human, open-label, multicenter phase I dose-escalation trial of ivuxolimab. Adults with locally advanced or metastatic melanoma, renal cell, hepatocellular, or head and neck squamous cell carcinoma were enrolled in the trial. CD4+ and CD8+ T cells were sorted separately from peripheral blood before TCR sequencing. This sequence uses TRBV4-1 and TRBJ2-7; the D gene is perhaps TRBD2, from 5 matching bases. The sequences come from CD4+ or CD8+ T cells sorted from blood, collected in a trial of the OX40 agonist ivuxolimab. This receptor was taken from an adult with an advanced solid tumor such as melanoma, head and neck, liver or kidney cancer. The CDR3 reads as follows: CASSPVRGKYYEQYF. The bases read TGCGCCAGCAGCCCCGTCCGGGGAAAATACTACGAGCAGTACTTC.